This T cell receptor (beta chain) is drawn from a study of T cell responses to AZD1222 COVID-19 vaccine. As concerns this clone: As yet, its antigen is unknown.

Points from the study as a whole: Vaccine-associated CD4 TCRs spanned spike, dominant at 160-218 and 743-854.

Only in-frame clones appear in the TCRdb table, and some are missing; sequencing was by immunoSEQ multiplex PCR. The table records fewer than 85,000 clones, approximately 90% of them present only once. CDR3 length: 14 residues. Germline CDR1 reads SGHDN; CDR2 reads FVKESK. V lost 1 base to trimming and J lost 8 bases, with 14 bases between them. The chain has TRBV14 and TRBJ1-2; maybe TRBD1 (6 bases). The sequencing used peripheral blood, collected 28 days after the second AZD1222 dose. The TCR sequence derives from an adult who received the AZD1222 COVID-19 vaccine. The CDR3 DNA is TGTGCCAGCAGCCAAGGTCGGGGGCGAGGAGGCTACACCTTC. This translates into CASSQGRGRGGYTF.